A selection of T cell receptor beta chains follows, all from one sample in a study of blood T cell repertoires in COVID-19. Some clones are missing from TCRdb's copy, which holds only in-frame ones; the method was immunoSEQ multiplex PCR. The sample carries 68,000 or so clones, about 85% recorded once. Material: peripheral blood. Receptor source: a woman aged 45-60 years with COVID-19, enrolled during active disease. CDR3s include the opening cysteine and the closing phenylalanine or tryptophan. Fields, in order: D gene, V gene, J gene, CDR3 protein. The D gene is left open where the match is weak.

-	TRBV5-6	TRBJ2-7	CASSPGRRGYEQYF
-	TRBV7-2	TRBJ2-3	CASSLDLGGMTDAQYF
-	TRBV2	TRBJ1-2	CASSPGLDYGYTF
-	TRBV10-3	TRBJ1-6	CATGGGDYSPLHF
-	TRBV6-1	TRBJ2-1	CASSEAGRGENEQFF
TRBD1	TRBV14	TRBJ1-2	CASSQDGGTGNIYGYTF
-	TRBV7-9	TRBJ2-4	CASSLARGLVAKNIQYF
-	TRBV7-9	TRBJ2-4	CASSRTVPRGNEAKNIQYF
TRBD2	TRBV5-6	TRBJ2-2	CASTLTSGYTGELFF
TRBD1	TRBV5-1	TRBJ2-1	CASSRQGRDEQFF
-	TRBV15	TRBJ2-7	CATSSLTYRLEWLFRYF
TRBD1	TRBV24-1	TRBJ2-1	CATSSSGTANEQFF
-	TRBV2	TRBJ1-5	CVSQYGGNQPQHF